Presented here are 17 T cell receptor beta chains from one specimen sequenced in a study of OX40 agonist ivuxolimab in advanced cancers. The table came from immunoSEQ multiplex PCR; TCRdb's copy has only in-frame clones and leaves some out. Of about 68,000 clones in the sample, 86% are singletons; the top ten hold approximately 2%. The sequenced sample was CD4+ or CD8+ T cells sorted from blood, obtained in a trial of the OX40 agonist ivuxolimab. These receptors were obtained from an adult with an advanced solid tumor such as melanoma, head and neck, liver or kidney cancer.

J is TRBJ2-6 and V is TRBV5-1; 8 bases agree with TRBD1. J lost 4 bases, V lost 0 bases, and 12 bases had no gene match. Germline V lookup: CDR1 SGHRS, CDR2 YFSETQ. The CDR3 contains 19 residues. The CDR3 is CASSLARRAGGGGANVLTF. The DNA for the CDR3 is TGCGCCAGCAGCTTGGCCAGGAGGGCAGGGGGCGGCGGGGCCAACGTCCTGACTTTC.

The chain combines TRBV15 with TRBJ2-1; D is ambiguous. The CDR3 contains 13 residues. The V gene lost 0 bases and the J gene lost 5 bases, with 5 bases spanning the gap. The germline gives CDR1 LNHNV, CDR2 YYDKDF (reference sequence). The CDR3 region has the DNA TGTGCCACCAGCAGAGAGGCCAACAATGAGCAGTTCTTC. Amino acid sequence: CATSREANNEQFF.

The gene calls are TRBV11-1 and TRBJ2-7; TRBD1 might be the D (6 bases). The ends were cut back, 1 base at V and 3 bases at J, with 13 bases in the middle. The CDR3 consists of 15 residues. Germline V CDR1 and CDR2: SGHAT, FQDESV (reference sequence). The CDR3 loop is CASSLDQQGYYEQYF. The CDR3 DNA sequence: TGTGCCAGCAGCTTAGACCAACAGGGCTACTACGAGCAGTACTTC.

The rearrangement uses TRBV5-4 and TRBJ2-2; tentatively, D is TRBD1 (5 bases). V lost 5 bases and J lost 0, with 8 bases in between. This CDR3 region has 14 residues. Germline lookup yields CDR1 SGHNT and CDR2 YYREEE (reference sequence). CDR3 DNA sequence: TGTGCCAGCAGGACAGAAACGAACACCGGGGAGCTGTTTTTT. This codes for CASRTETNTGELFF.

This chain uses TRBV4-3 with TRBJ1-6; no reliable D call. CDR1 and CDR2 from the germline V gene are LGHNA and YSLEER. With 5 bases removed from V and 9 bases from J, the gap between germline ends came to 14 bases. The CDR3 consists of 14 residues. The CDR3 spells CASSTEDQFSPLHF. For the CDR3, the DNA is TGCGCCAGCAGCACGGAGGACCAGTTTTCACCCCTCCACTTT.

CDR3: CASSRLAGVRQETQYF. CDR3 sequence (DNA): TGTGCCAGCAGCCGACTAGCGGGAGTTAGGCAAGAGACCCAGTACTTC. The V call is TRBV27, the J call TRBJ2-5; 12 bases line up with TRBD2. With V trimmed by 6 bases and J by 2 bases, 7 bases remained unmatched. The CDR3 loop spans 16 amino acids. Per germline, CDR1 MNHEY and CDR2 SMNVEV (reference sequence).

This clone was detected once. The chain combines TRBV7-2 with TRBJ2-7, with TRBD2 identical over 12 bases. Trimming took 7 bases from V and 0 from J; bases not matched to a gene: 4. The CDR3 consists of 15 residues. CDR1 and CDR2 from the germline V gene are SGHTA and FQGNSA. The CDR3 sequence is CASTSSGGVSYEQYF. CDR3 DNA: TGTGCCAGCACCTCTAGCGGGGGGGTCTCCTACGAGCAGTACTTC.

V gene TRBV5-1 combines with J gene TRBJ2-7, with 8 positions matching TRBD2. The CDR3 runs to 15 residues. With V trimmed by 0 bases and J by 2 bases, 4 bases remained unmatched. Germline CDR1 and CDR2: SGHRS and YFSETQ. This chain's CDR3 is CASSLEVAGTYEQYF. In nucleotides, the CDR3 is TGCGCCAGCAGCTTGGAGGTAGCGGGGACCTACGAGCAGTACTTC.

The chain recombines TRBV7-3 with TRBJ2-5; TRBD2 aligns across 9 bases. The V and J ends lost 5 bases and 1 base, in that order; junction bases with no gene match: 2. This CDR3 has 14 amino acids. Germline lookup yields CDR1 SGHTA and CDR2 FQGTGA. CDR3 in DNA: TGTGCCAGCAGCCGTAGCGGGAGCCAAGAGACCCAGTACTTC. Protein: CASSRSGSQETQYF. The variable domain in full, with the rest retrieved from reference TRBV7-3 and TRBJ2-5, is GAGVSQTPSNKVTEKGKYVELRCDPISGHTALYWYRQSLGQGPEFLIYFQGTGAADDSGLPNDRFFAVRPEGSVSTLKIQRTERGDSAVYLCASSRSGSQETQYFGPGTRLLVL.

The chain combines TRBV20-1 with TRBJ2-3, with D tentatively TRBD2 (5 bases). The CDR3 extends over 11 amino acids. The germline V gene has CDR1 DFQATT and CDR2 SNEGSKA (reference sequence). V lost 5 bases and J 4 bases, leaving 7 bases between the germline ends. The DNA of the CDR3 is TGCAGTGCTCTAGCCCCAGATACGCAGTATTTT. It codes for CSALAPDTQYF.

This clone showed up just a few times. The sample holds other DNA sequences that translate to the same CDR3. The chain has TRBV11-2 and TRBJ2-1; D unresolved. The V end lost 5 bases, the J end lost 5 bases, and 16 bases lay between the germline ends. Per germline, CDR1 SGHAT and CDR2 FQNNGV. This CDR3 contains 15 residues. The CDR3 region has the DNA TGTGCCAGCAGCCTTAGTTCGGGCTTTAACAATGAGCAGTTCTTC. Its translation is CASSLSSGFNNEQFF.

The chain has TRBV10-1 and TRBJ2-2, with TRBD1 matching 7 bases. The V and J ends lost 7 bases and 4 bases, in that order; junction bases with no gene match: 6. Germline V CDR1 and CDR2: WNHNN, SYGVQD (reference sequence). The CDR3 spans 14 residues. The chain's CDR3 is CASNSDRATGELFF. The CDR3 DNA follows: TGCGCCAGCAACTCTGACAGGGCCACCGGGGAGCTGTTTTTT.

The gene calls are TRBV5-1 and TRBJ1-5, with D possibly TRBD1 on 5 matching bases. This CDR3 region has 13 residues. Germline lookup yields CDR1 SGHRS and CDR2 YFSETQ. V lost 4 bases and J 5 bases, leaving 10 bases between the germline ends. CDR3 sequence (DNA): TGCGCCAGCAGCCGGGACGGGGATCAGCCCCAGCATTTT. Protein product: CASSRDGDQPQHF.

This CDR3 is CSAQQGSGANVLTF. The CDR3 nucleotides are TGCAGCGCTCAACAGGGCTCTGGGGCCAACGTCCTGACTTTC. This chain joins TRBV29-1 and TRBJ2-6, with a tentative D call TRBD1 (6 bases). Trimming pared 7 bases from V and 0 bases from J, leaving 10 bases between. This CDR3 comprises 14 residues. The germline V gene encodes CDR1 SQVTM and CDR2 ANQGSEA.

The chain links TRBV6-6 to TRBJ2-1; TRBD2 agrees at 8 bases. The V segment lost 8 bases and the J segment 2 bases; nucleotides outside the gene matches: 8. Germline CDR1 reads MNHNY; CDR2 reads SVGAGI (reference sequence). The CDR3 is 15 amino acids. The CDR3 is CASARTSGAYNEQFF. CDR3 nucleotides: TGTGCCAGCGCTCGTACTAGCGGAGCCTACAATGAGCAGTTCTTC.

V is TRBV4-2 and J is TRBJ2-1, with 7 bases that match TRBD2. The CDR3 runs 15 residues. The J segment lost 4 bases and the V segment lost 8 bases, leaving 11 bases of the junction unmatched. CDR1 is LGHNA, CDR2 YNFKEQ, per germline. CDR3 residues: CASSHVGGSYNEQFF. The CDR3 DNA sequence: TGTGCCAGCTCGCACGTGGGGGGGTCATACAATGAGCAGTTCTTC.

This chain connects TRBV10-3 to TRBJ2-1, with 13 bases identical to TRBD2. The germline gives CDR1 ENHRY, CDR2 SYGVKD. The CDR3 consists of 15 residues. V was clipped by 4 bases and J by 6 bases; unmatched bases: 3. Here the CDR3 DNA reads TGTGCCATCAGTGCCCGGACTAGCGGGGGCAATGAGCAGTTCTTC. Its translation is CAISARTSGGNEQFF.